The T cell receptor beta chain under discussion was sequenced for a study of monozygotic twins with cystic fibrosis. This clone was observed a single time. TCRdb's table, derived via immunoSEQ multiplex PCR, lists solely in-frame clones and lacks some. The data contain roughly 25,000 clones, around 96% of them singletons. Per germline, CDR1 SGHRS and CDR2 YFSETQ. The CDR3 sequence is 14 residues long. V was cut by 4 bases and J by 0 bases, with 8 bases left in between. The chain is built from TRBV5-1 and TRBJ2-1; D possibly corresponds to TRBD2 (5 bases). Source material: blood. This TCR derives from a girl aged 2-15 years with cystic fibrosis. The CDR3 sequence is CASSGSVSYNEQFF. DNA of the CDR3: TGCGCCAGCAGCGGTAGCGTCTCCTACAATGAGCAGTTCTTC.